The sequence of this T cell receptor (beta chain) was determined in a study of sequential checkpoint blockade in melanoma. In the study overall: Patients were randomized 1:1 to nivolumab-then-ipilimumab or ipilimumab-then-nivolumab first-line.

Note on this clone: A read error may produce the germline difference seen at one junction end.

Clones were sequenced by immunoSEQ multiplex PCR, and TCRdb holds only the in-frame ones, with some missing. The sample holds 30,000 to 45,000 clones, about 88% seen once. Per the germline V gene, CDR1 is MNHEY and CDR2 is SVGAGI. This CDR3 spans 14 amino acids. As to treatment: randomized to nivolumab then ipilimumab (arm A) or the reverse (arm B). The sequence was obtained from a human donor with melanoma. This specimen consisted of CD8+ T cells sorted from blood (inferred from file names), obtained from a patient given nivolumab and ipilimumab in sequence. The chain recombines TRBV6-5 with TRBJ2-7; D is undetermined. This CDR3 reads CASSYSAHPYEQYF. CDR3 sequence (DNA): TGTGCCAGCAGCTACTCGGCTCATCCCTACGAGCAGTACTTC.